This paragraph covers one TCR beta chain sequence. This sample is drawn from a study of blood T cells in healthy people across ages. With a J-beta primer mix and a sample-barcoded 5' primer, a second PCR ran about 7 to 12 cycles. Template switching added a 12-random-nucleotide identifier to every cDNA molecule. A single record per CDR3 protein comes from TCRdb applying MiXCR to the 5' RACE reads. The profile shows under 1,000,000 distinct CDR3 sequences, under 40% of them singletons. Trimming removed 0 bases from V and 11 bases from J, with 13 bases in between. CDR3 size: 13 residues. Germline V CDR1 and CDR2: LGHNA, YSLEER.

The genes are TRBV4-3 and TRBJ2-5; D is unclear. The sequenced material came from blood. This receptor was obtained from a man aged 18-30 years in good health. DNA of the CDR3: TGCGCCAGCAGCCAAGAGGGGTGGGATGAGCAGTACTTC. This sequence encodes CASSQEGWDEQYF.